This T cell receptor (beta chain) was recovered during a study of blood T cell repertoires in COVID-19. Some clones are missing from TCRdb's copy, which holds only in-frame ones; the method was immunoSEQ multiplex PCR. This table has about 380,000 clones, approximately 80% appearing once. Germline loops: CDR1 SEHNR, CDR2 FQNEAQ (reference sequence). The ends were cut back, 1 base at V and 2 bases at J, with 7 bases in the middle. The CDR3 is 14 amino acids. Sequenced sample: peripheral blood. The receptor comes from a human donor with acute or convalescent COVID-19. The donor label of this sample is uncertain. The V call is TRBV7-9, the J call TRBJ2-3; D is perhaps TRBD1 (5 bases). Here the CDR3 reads CASSLVGPTDTQYF. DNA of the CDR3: TGTGCCAGCAGCTTAGTGGGGCCCACAGATACGCAGTATTTT.